This is a list of T cell receptor beta chains from one sample in a study of T cell responses to AZD1222 COVID-19 vaccine. Here immunoSEQ multiplex PCR was the method, and the copy in TCRdb shows in-frame clones only, minus some. Of more than 150,000 clones listed, 80% to 90% are singletons. The starting material was peripheral blood, obtained after recovery from COVID-19. Receptors were obtained from an adult who had recovered from COVID-19. CDR3s include the opening cysteine and the closing phenylalanine or tryptophan. The D gene is left open where the match is weak. Where a row states a size, it is once, few, many or the class of an expanded clone; other rows omit it.

clone size: .; V gene: TRBV2; J gene: TRBJ2-2; D gene: TRBD2; CDR3 protein: CASKSVAGLATGELFF; CDR3 DNA: TGTGCCAGCAAAAGTGTTGCGGGACTAGCGACCGGGGAGCTGTTTTTT
clone size: .; V gene: TRBV25-1; J gene: TRBJ2-5; D gene: TRBD1; CDR3 protein: CASSELGQGVQETQYF; CDR3 DNA: TGTGCCAGCAGTGAATTGGGGCAGGGGGTCCAAGAGACCCAGTACTTC
clone size: .; V gene: TRBV5-1; J gene: TRBJ2-3; D gene: TRBD2; CDR3 protein: CASSFGTSGHSTDTQYF; CDR3 DNA: TGCGCCAGCAGCTTCGGGACTAGCGGGCATAGCACAGATACGCAGTATTTT
clone size: .; V gene: TRBV19; J gene: TRBJ2-1; D gene: TRBD1; CDR3 protein: CASNPDRSSYNEQFF; CDR3 DNA: TGTGCCAGTAACCCGGACAGGAGCTCCTACAATGAGCAGTTCTTC
clone size: .; V gene: TRBV7-3; J gene: TRBJ2-4; D gene: .; CDR3 protein: CASSPGGTSVAKNIQYF; CDR3 DNA: TGTGCCAGCAGCCCCGGGGGGACAAGTGTAGCCAAAAACATTCAGTACTTC
clone size: .; V gene: TRBV6-4; J gene: TRBJ1-1; D gene: .; CDR3 protein: CASSEGLNTEAFF; CDR3 DNA: TGTGCCAGCAGTGAGGGCCTAAACACTGAAGCTTTCTTT
clone size: .; V gene: TRBV11-1; J gene: TRBJ2-3; D gene: .; CDR3 protein: CASSLSVSADTQYF; CDR3 DNA: TGTGCCAGCAGCTTATCGGTCTCGGCAGATACGCAGTATTTT
clone size: once; V gene: TRBV2; J gene: TRBJ2-7; D gene: .; CDR3 protein: CGYVPLSSYEQYF; CDR3 DNA: TGTGGCTACGTGCCCCTATCCTCCTACGAGCAGTACTTC
clone size: once; V gene: TRBV7-9; J gene: TRBJ1-5; D gene: .; CDR3 protein: CASSSNTPGPSQPQHF; CDR3 DNA: TGTGCCAGCAGTTCTAACACCCCGGGACCAAGTCAGCCCCAGCATTTT
clone size: .; V gene: TRBV9; J gene: TRBJ2-2; D gene: .; CDR3 protein: CASSLQKTKTFQTGELFF; CDR3 DNA: TGTGCCAGCAGCTTACAGAAGACCAAAACTTTTCAAACCGGGGAGCTGTTTTTT
clone size: .; V gene: TRBV11-1; J gene: TRBJ2-1; D gene: .; CDR3 protein: CASSLAGGDNEQFF; CDR3 DNA: TGTGCCAGCAGCTTAGCGGGGGGTGATAATGAGCAGTTCTTC
clone size: few; V gene: TRBV7-2; J gene: TRBJ2-7; D gene: .; CDR3 protein: CASSPTSSYEQYF; CDR3 DNA: TGTGCCAGCAGCCCAACTAGCTCCTACGAGCAGTACTTC
clone size: .; V gene: TRBV27; J gene: TRBJ2-3; D gene: .; CDR3 protein: CASRLTGRRTDTQYF; CDR3 DNA: TGTGCCAGCCGATTGACAGGGAGGAGGACAGATACGCAGTATTTT
clone size: .; V gene: TRBV4-1; J gene: TRBJ1-1; D gene: .; CDR3 protein: CASSQDRPTEAFF; CDR3 DNA: TGCGCCAGCAGCCAGGACAGACCAACTGAAGCTTTCTTT
clone size: .; V gene: TRBV29-1; J gene: TRBJ2-7; D gene: TRBD1; CDR3 protein: CSVEGGQGADEQYF; CDR3 DNA: TGCAGCGTTGAAGGGGGACAGGGGGCTGACGAGCAGTACTTC
clone size: .; V gene: TRBV6-7; J gene: TRBJ1-4; D gene: .; CDR3 protein: CASSYLPGPRNEKLFF; CDR3 DNA: TGTGCCAGCAGTTACCTACCTGGACCAAGGAATGAAAAACTGTTTTTT
clone size: few; V gene: TRBV7-9; J gene: TRBJ1-2; D gene: .; CDR3 protein: CASSHSTGTSGYTF; CDR3 DNA: TGTGCCAGCAGCCATAGTACGGGGACGAGTGGCTACACCTTC
clone size: .; V gene: TRBV2; J gene: TRBJ1-2; D gene: TRBD1; CDR3 protein: CASSGLDRGVGYTF; CDR3 DNA: TGTGCCAGCAGTGGACTTGACAGGGGTGTTGGCTACACCTTC
clone size: .; V gene: TRBV7-2; J gene: TRBJ1-1; D gene: .; CDR3 protein: CASSLGGGLTEAFF; CDR3 DNA: TGTGCCAGCAGCTTAGGCGGGGGTCTCACTGAAGCTTTCTTT
clone size: .; V gene: TRBV27; J gene: TRBJ2-1; D gene: TRBD2; CDR3 protein: CASSTIGTSGNNEQFF; CDR3 DNA: TGTGCCAGCAGTACGATTGGGACTAGCGGAAACAATGAGCAGTTCTTC
clone size: .; V gene: TRBV5-6; J gene: TRBJ2-3; D gene: .; CDR3 protein: CASSLRVGLTDTQYF; CDR3 DNA: TGTGCCAGCAGCCTGCGAGTGGGGCTCACAGATACGCAGTATTTT
clone size: .; V gene: TRBV28; J gene: TRBJ1-1; D gene: TRBD1; CDR3 protein: CASSSPDRKRAFF; CDR3 DNA: TGTGCCAGCAGTTCCCCGGACAGGAAGAGAGCTTTCTTT
clone size: few; V gene: TRBV6-5; J gene: TRBJ2-7; D gene: .; CDR3 protein: CASSTTGSGDF; CDR3 DNA: TGTGCCAGCAGTACTACAGGGAGTGGGGACTTC
clone size: .; V gene: TRBV5-1; J gene: TRBJ1-1; D gene: .; CDR3 protein: CASSAGTGTGATEAFF; CDR3 DNA: TGCGCCAGCAGCGCAGGAACAGGGACGGGCGCCACTGAAGCTTTCTTT
clone size: .; V gene: TRBV7-8; J gene: TRBJ1-4; D gene: .; CDR3 protein: CASSPPGVGEKLFF; CDR3 DNA: TGTGCCAGCAGCCCTCCGGGGGTTGGTGAAAAACTGTTTTTT
clone size: .; V gene: TRBV7-2; J gene: TRBJ1-5; D gene: .; CDR3 protein: CASSPDRRSYQPQHF; CDR3 DNA: TGTGCCAGCAGCCCTGACAGGAGGTCTTATCAGCCCCAGCATTTT
clone size: .; V gene: TRBV12-3/TRBV12-4; J gene: TRBJ1-2; D gene: .; CDR3 protein: CASSLGSYGYTF; CDR3 DNA: TGTGCCAGCAGTTTAGGCAGCTATGGCTACACCTTC
clone size: .; V gene: TRBV7-3; J gene: TRBJ2-2; D gene: TRBD1; CDR3 protein: CASSLTPAGGTGELFF; CDR3 DNA: TGTGCCAGCAGCTTAACCCCGGCAGGGGGCACCGGGGAGCTGTTTTTT
clone size: once; V gene: TRBV10-3; J gene: TRBJ1-2; D gene: .; CDR3 protein: CAITERESYGYTF; CDR3 DNA: TGTGCCATCACCGAAAGGGAGAGCTATGGCTACACCTTC
clone size: .; V gene: TRBV14; J gene: TRBJ1-2; D gene: .; CDR3 protein: CASSQGRGSSGYTF; CDR3 DNA: TGTGCCAGCAGCCAAGGTCGTGGGTCCTCAGGCTACACCTTC
clone size: .; V gene: TRBV19; J gene: TRBJ2-7; D gene: .; CDR3 protein: CASSPDKASDDEQYF; CDR3 DNA: TGTGCCAGTAGTCCCGACAAGGCCTCGGATGACGAGCAGTACTTC
clone size: .; V gene: TRBV7-9; J gene: TRBJ2-7; D gene: .; CDR3 protein: CASSTTGYEQYF; CDR3 DNA: TGTGCCAGCAGCACCACTGGGTACGAGCAGTACTTC
clone size: .; V gene: TRBV28; J gene: TRBJ2-7; D gene: .; CDR3 protein: CASSPWVRGRGFVHEQYF; CDR3 DNA: TGTGCCAGCAGTCCCTGGGTGAGGGGAAGGGGTTTTGTCCACGAGCAGTACTTC
clone size: .; V gene: TRBV19; J gene: TRBJ1-5; D gene: .; CDR3 protein: CASSRGGFGNQPQHF; CDR3 DNA: TGTGCCAGTAGTCGTGGAGGGTTTGGCAATCAGCCCCAGCATTTT
clone size: .; V gene: TRBV7-2; J gene: TRBJ1-3; D gene: .; CDR3 protein: CASSSGIISGNTIYF; CDR3 DNA: TGTGCCAGCAGCTCCGGGATCATCTCTGGAAACACCATATATTTT
clone size: .; V gene: TRBV15; J gene: TRBJ2-7; D gene: .; CDR3 protein: CATSRARLGEQYF; CDR3 DNA: TGTGCCACCAGCAGAGCCCGACTAGGCGAGCAGTACTTC